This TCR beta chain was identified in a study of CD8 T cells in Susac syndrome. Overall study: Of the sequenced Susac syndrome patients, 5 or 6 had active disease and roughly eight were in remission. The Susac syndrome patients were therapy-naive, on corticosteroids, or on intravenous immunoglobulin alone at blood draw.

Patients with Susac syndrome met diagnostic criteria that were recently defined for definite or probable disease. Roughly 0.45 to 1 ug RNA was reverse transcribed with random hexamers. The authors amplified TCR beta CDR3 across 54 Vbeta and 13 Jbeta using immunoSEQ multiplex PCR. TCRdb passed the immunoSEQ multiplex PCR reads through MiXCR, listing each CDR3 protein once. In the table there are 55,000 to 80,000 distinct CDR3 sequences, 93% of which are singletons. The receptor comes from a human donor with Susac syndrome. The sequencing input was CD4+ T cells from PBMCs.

The CDR3 DNA reads TGCAGTGCTAGTCAGGGCTTCCCTCCCTACGAGCAGTACTTC. Translating it yields CSASQGFPPYEQYF. The chain uses TRBV20-1 and TRBJ2-7, with a tentative D call TRBD1 (5 bases). Germline CDR1 DFQATT, CDR2 SNEGSKA (reference sequence). This CDR3 region has 14 residues. Trimming took 3 bases from V and 2 from J, leaving 14 bases between them.